This T cell receptor beta chain derives from a study of CD4 T cells in relation to SARS-CoV-2 and coronaviruses. Clones were read by immunoSEQ multiplex PCR, and TCRdb kept only the in-frame ones, dropping some. Among 12,000 or so clones listed, approximately 82% were seen once. Only one count was recorded for this clone. The antigen is undetermined. Deletions cut 1 base from V and 8 bases from J, with 12 bases between. In germline, CDR1 is LGHNA, CDR2 YSLEER. The CDR3 is 14 amino acids. The unexposed donors gave CD4+ T cells in about 2011-2018, prior to COVID-19. After about 11 days of culture, CD4+ T cells were isolated. As cell numbers allowed, unexposed-donor CD4+ T cells faced SARS-CoV-2 S/N and four cold-coronavirus spikes.

The chain has TRBV4-3 and TRBJ2-1; D gene uncertain. Specimen: CD4+ T cells from PBMCs, cultured in vitro. This sequence originates from a human donor in good health. The CDR3 sequence: CASSQVTASDEQFF. The CDR3 nucleotides read TGCGCCAGCAGCCAAGTAACGGCGTCTGATGAGCAGTTCTTC.